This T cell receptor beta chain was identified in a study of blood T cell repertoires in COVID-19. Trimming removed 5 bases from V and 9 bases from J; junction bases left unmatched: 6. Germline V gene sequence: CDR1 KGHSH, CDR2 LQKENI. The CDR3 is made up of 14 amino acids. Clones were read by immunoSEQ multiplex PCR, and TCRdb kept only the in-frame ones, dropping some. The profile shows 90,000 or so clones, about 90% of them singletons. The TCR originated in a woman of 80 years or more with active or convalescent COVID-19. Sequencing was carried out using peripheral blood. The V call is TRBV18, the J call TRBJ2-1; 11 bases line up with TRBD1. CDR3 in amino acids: CASSSGQGASEQFF. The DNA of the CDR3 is TGTGCCAGCTCATCCGGACAGGGGGCAAGTGAGCAGTTCTTC.